What follows are 16 T cell receptor beta chains derived from one specimen sequenced in a study of early T cells in non-severe SARS-CoV-2 infection. MiXCR, run by TCRdb on the 5' RACE reads, gives a single entry per CDR3 protein. The repertoire holds 80,000 to 95,000 distinct CDR3 sequences, with roughly 15% as singletons. Sample: whole blood, taken at baseline. Every receptor here comes from an adult who was a healthcare worker with PCR-confirmed SARS-CoV-2 infection or an uninfected control (not recorded which).

The CDR3 DNA reads as TGCAGCGTTGAGGGACTAGCGGTCAAAGAGACCCAGTACTTC. Protein sequence: CSVEGLAVKETQYF. V gene TRBV29-1 combines with J gene TRBJ2-5; 11 bases map to TRBD2. Per germline, CDR1 SQVTM and CDR2 ANQGSEA. The CDR3 has 14 residues. V was pared by 3 bases and J by 3 bases, with 3 bases of the junction left unmatched.

This clonotype was observed a few times. V and J are TRBV29-1 and TRBJ2-3; maybe TRBD1 (5 bases). The CDR3 covers 13 residues. Germline V gene lookup returns CDR1 SQVTM and CDR2 ANQGSEA. V shed 7 bases and J shed 3 bases, with 14 bases lying between them. CDR3: CSGYLSGTDTQYF. Here the CDR3 DNA reads TGCAGCGGTTACCTATCAGGGACAGATACGCAGTATTTT.

V and J are TRBV3-1 and TRBJ2-7, with D unresolved. Germline loops: CDR1 LGHDT, CDR2 YNNKEL (reference sequence). This CDR3 region has 13 residues. Deletions cut 1 base from V and 4 bases from J, with 8 bases between. CDR3 amino acids: CASSQGIGYEQYF. As DNA, the CDR3 is TGTGCCAGCAGCCAAGGTATAGGATACGAGCAGTACTTC.

The genes are TRBV9 and TRBJ1-5, with 8 positions matching TRBD1. Per the germline V gene, CDR1 is SGDLS and CDR2 is YYNGEE. The CDR3 loop spans 15 amino acids. Trimming cost V 7 bases and J 1 base; bases outside gene matches: 7. CDR3 bases: TGTGCCAGCGGACGGGACAGGACAAGCAATCAGCCCCAGCATTTT. It yields the protein CASGRDRTSNQPQHF.

This chain uses TRBV12-3 or TRBV12-4 with TRBJ1-2, with D possibly being TRBD1 (5 bases). The V gene lost 3 bases and the J gene lost 6 bases, with 11 bases spanning the gap. The CDR3 loop spans 13 amino acids. This CDR3 reads CASSFVRENGYTF. In nucleotides, the CDR3 is TGTGCCAGCAGTTTTGTCAGGGAGAATGGCTACACCTTC.

This clonotype has ten or more counts. The CDR3 bases are TGTGCCAGCAGCTTCGGTAGCGGGGGCGGAGATACGCAGTATTTT. Its translation is CASSFGSGGGDTQYF. The chain couples TRBV11-2 to TRBJ2-3; 9 bases are shared with TRBD2. In germline, CDR1 is SGHAT, CDR2 FQNNGV. The junction had 6 bases not matched to a gene; V was cut back by 3 bases and J by 5 bases. CDR3 length: 15 residues.

The chain joins TRBV4-1 to TRBJ2-1, with a possible D match to TRBD2 (6 bases). Trimming shortened V by 0 bases and J by 8 bases, and 14 bases separated the two germline ends. The CDR3 is made up of 15 amino acids. Per germline, CDR1 MGHRA and CDR2 YSYEKL. The CDR3 spells CASSQDPSGSDEQFF. DNA for the CDR3: TGCGCCAGCAGCCAAGATCCTTCCGGGAGCGATGAGCAGTTCTTC.

This clonotype came up a few times. This sequence joins TRBV5-1 and TRBJ2-1; no clear D. This CDR3 has 13 residues. V lost 5 bases to trimming and J lost 0 bases, with 6 bases between them. Germline CDR1 SGHRS, CDR2 YFSETQ. The CDR3 DNA is TGCGCCAGCAGGACTGACTCCTACAATGAGCAGTTCTTC. It codes for CASRTDSYNEQFF.

The V and J genes are TRBV25-1 and TRBJ2-2; no definite D call. The germline V gene has CDR1 MGHDK and CDR2 SYGVNS. The length of the CDR3 is 15 residues. V lost 7 bases, J lost 4 bases, and 16 bases lay in between. The CDR3: CASTDRKAPTGELFF. CDR3 in DNA: TGTGCCAGCACCGACCGGAAAGCGCCCACCGGGGAGCTGTTTTTT.

The rearrangement links TRBV6-5 to TRBJ1-2; D is ambiguous. Germline V CDR1 and CDR2: MNHEY, SVGAGI. The germline V and J ends were trimmed by 10 bases and 8 bases, with 14 bases remaining between them. The CDR3 covers 11 residues. CDR3 in amino acids: CATRRGRGYTF. In nucleotides, the CDR3 is TGTGCCACCCGGAGAGGGCGAGGCTACACCTTC.

This clonotype was found a few times. The chain is built from TRBV11-2 and TRBJ2-4; the D is unclear. CDR1 and CDR2 from the germline V gene are SGHAT and FQNNGV. Trimming took 1 base from V and 5 from J, leaving 6 bases between them. The CDR3 spans 13 residues. The CDR3 spells CASSLVGQNIQYF. The DNA of the CDR3 is TGTGCCAGCAGCTTAGTTGGCCAAAACATTCAGTACTTC.

The V call is TRBV6-5, the J call TRBJ1-2, with unresolved D. This CDR3 is built from 13 residues. CDR1 and CDR2 (germline): MNHEY, SVGAGI. Between the trimmed V and J ends, which lost 5 bases and 3 bases, there was a span of 10 bases. The CDR3 region is CASSLQTDYGYTF. The CDR3 bases are TGTGCCAGCAGTCTTCAGACCGACTATGGCTACACCTTC.

This clonotype showed up many times. This chain links TRBV12-3 or TRBV12-4 with TRBJ2-1; D possibly uses TRBD1 or TRBD2 (5 bases each). This CDR3 region has 14 residues. V dropped 6 bases and J dropped 7 bases, with 16 bases sitting between them. In DNA, the CDR3 is TGTGCCAGCAGCCCCTGGGGGTCCCGTAATGAGCAGTTCTTC. It yields the protein CASSPWGSRNEQFF.

This chain joins TRBV6-1 and TRBJ2-1; no firm D call. V was shortened by 2 bases and J by 2 bases, with 13 bases between the two germline ends. From germline, CDR1 is MNHNS and CDR2 SASEGT. The CDR3 contains 16 residues. The CDR3 protein is CASSEFSRITYNEQFF. As DNA, the CDR3 is TGTGCCAGCAGTGAATTTAGTAGAATCACCTACAATGAGCAGTTCTTC.

The chain employs TRBV20-1 and TRBJ2-5; D is undetermined. The CDR3 contains 16 residues. The germline gives CDR1 DFQATT, CDR2 SNEGSKA (reference sequence). Trimming took off 0 bases at V and 0 bases at J, with 14 bases between the two ends. Here the CDR3 DNA reads TGCAGTGCTAGAGATCTTTCGTTGCCGAACCAAGAGACCCAGTACTTC. Translation: CSARDLSLPNQETQYF.

There are a few counts of this clonotype. The J gene is TRBJ1-5, the V gene TRBV20-1; perhaps TRBD1 as D (5 bases). V was shortened by 3 bases and J by 2 bases, with 20 bases between the two germline ends. Germline V gene data show CDR1 as DFQATT and CDR2 as SNEGSKA (reference sequence). The CDR3 contains 17 residues. Here the CDR3 DNA reads TGCAGTGCTAGCTGGGAAGCAGCAGGGAAAGGCAATCAGCCCCAGCATTTT. Translated, it gives CSASWEAAGKGNQPQHF.